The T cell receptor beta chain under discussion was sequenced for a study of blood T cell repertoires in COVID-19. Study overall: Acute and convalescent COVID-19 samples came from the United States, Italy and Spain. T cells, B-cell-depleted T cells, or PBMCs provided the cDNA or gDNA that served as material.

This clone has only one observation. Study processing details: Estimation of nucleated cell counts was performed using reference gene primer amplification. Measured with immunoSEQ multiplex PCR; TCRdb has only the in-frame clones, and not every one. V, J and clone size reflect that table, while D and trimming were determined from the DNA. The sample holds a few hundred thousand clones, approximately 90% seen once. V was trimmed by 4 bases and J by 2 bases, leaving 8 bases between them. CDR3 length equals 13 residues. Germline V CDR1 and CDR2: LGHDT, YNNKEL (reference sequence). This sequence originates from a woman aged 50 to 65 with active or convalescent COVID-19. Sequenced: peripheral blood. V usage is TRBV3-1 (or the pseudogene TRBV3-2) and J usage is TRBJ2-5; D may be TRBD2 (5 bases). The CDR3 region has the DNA TGTGCCAGCAGCCTCGGACTTCAAGAGACCCAGTACTTC. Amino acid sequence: CASSLGLQETQYF.